Below are 16 T cell receptor beta chains sequenced from a single sample in a study of blood T cell repertoires in COVID-19. Produced via immunoSEQ multiplex PCR; TCRdb's table is partial and in-frame only. The sample has some 270,000 clones; approximately 88% are singletons. Sample: PBMCs or T cells enriched from blood (not recorded which). Receptors were obtained from a woman aged 40 to 49 who had been exposed to COVID-19.

The chain is built from TRBV7-3 and TRBJ1-1; D is unresolved. CDR1 SGHTA and CDR2 FQGTGA come from the germline V gene. Trimming shortened V by 8 bases and J by 4 bases, and 17 bases separated the two germline ends. CDR3 length: 14 residues. As DNA, the CDR3 is TGTGCCAGCGCTCTTAATGGGAGGAGCACTGAAGCTTTCTTT. Amino acid sequence: CASALNGRSTEAFF.

This chain joins TRBV7-3 and TRBJ2-7; TRBD2 is a possible D gene (7 bases). CDR1 is SGHTA, CDR2 FQGTGA, per germline. This CDR3 is 15 amino acids long. The V end was cut by 3 bases, the J end by 0 bases, with 12 bases between. CDR3 residues: CASSFGGGVSYEQYF. As DNA, the CDR3 is TGTGCCAGCAGCTTTGGCGGGGGCGTCTCCTACGAGCAGTACTTC.

The chain joins TRBV5-5 to TRBJ1-1; D is unresolved. The CDR3 extends over 12 amino acids. The V end was cut by 3 bases, the J end by 11 bases, with 14 bases between. Germline CDR1 SGHKS, CDR2 YYEKEE (reference sequence). The CDR3 sequence is CASSSSLSSAFF. CDR3 in DNA: TGTGCCAGCAGCTCCTCCTTATCTTCGGCTTTCTTT. The whole variable domain, remainder taken from reference TRBV5-5 and TRBJ1-1, is DAGVTQSPTHLIKTRGQQVTLRCSPISGHKSVSWYQQVLGQGPQFIFQYYEKEERGRGNFPDRFSARQFPNYSSELNVNALLLGDSALYLCASSSSLSSAFFGQGTRLTVV.

This chain uses TRBV10-3 with TRBJ1-1, with D unresolved. The germline V gene has CDR1 ENHRY and CDR2 SYGVKD. The CDR3 has 11 residues. Trimming pared 3 bases from V and 3 bases from J, leaving 2 bases between. CDR3 amino acids: CAISDDTEAFF. The CDR3 nucleotides read TGTGCCATCAGTGACGACACTGAAGCTTTCTTT.

The gene calls are TRBV30 and TRBJ2-7; D is undetermined. This CDR3 has 12 residues. The ends were cut back, 1 base at V and 2 bases at J, with 6 bases in the middle. From germline, CDR1 is GTSNPN and CDR2 SVGIG (reference sequence). The DNA of the CDR3 is TGTGCCTGGAGTGGGGCCCCCTACGAGCAGTACTTC. This codes for CAWSGAPYEQYF.

The chain employs TRBV7-2 and TRBJ2-3, with D possibly TRBD2 on 7 matching bases. The CDR3 is made up of 16 amino acids. Trimming took 4 bases from V and 3 from J, leaving 17 bases between them. Per germline, CDR1 SGHTA and CDR2 FQGNSA. CDR3 bases: TGTGCCAGCAGCTCCAGACGGGGGGCTGGGACAGATACGCAGTATTTT. It encodes CASSSRRGAGTDTQYF.

This chain connects TRBV5-1 to TRBJ2-7; 8 positions agree with TRBD1. The CDR3 covers 14 residues. The trim removed 5 bases at V and 4 bases at J, leaving 8 bases unmatched. Per germline, CDR1 SGHRS and CDR2 YFSETQ. The CDR3 protein is CASSSDRVSYEQYF. The CDR3 nucleotides read TGCGCCAGCAGTTCGGACAGGGTGAGTTACGAGCAGTACTTC.

The rearrangement links TRBV5-4 to TRBJ2-7; TRBD1 aligns across 9 bases. CDR1 is SGHNT and CDR2 is YYREEE in the germline V gene (reference sequence). This CDR3 region has 15 residues. With V trimmed by 2 bases and J by 4 bases, 7 bases remained unmatched. The chain's CDR3 is CASSFPGQGFYEQYF. In DNA, the CDR3 is TGTGCCAGCAGCTTTCCCGGACAGGGGTTTTACGAGCAGTACTTC. Full variable domain (missing parts from reference TRBV5-4 and TRBJ2-7): ETGVTQSPTHLIKTRGQQVTLRCSSQSGHNTVSWYQQALGQGPQFIFQYYREEENGRGNFPPRFSGLQFPNYSSELNVNALELDDSALYLCASSFPGQGFYEQYFGPGTRLTVT.

The rearrangement joins TRBV6-4 to TRBJ2-2; D is perhaps TRBD1 (6 bases). Germline values: CDR1 MRHNA, CDR2 SNTAGT. Trimming shortened V by 8 bases and J by 1 base, and 14 bases separated the two germline ends. The CDR3 consists of 15 residues. DNA for the CDR3: TGTGCCAGCGGTACCGGGACACTGAACACCGGGGAGCTGTTTTTT. Amino acid sequence: CASGTGTLNTGELFF.

V is TRBV27 and J is TRBJ2-7; no reliable D call. Germline assignment: CDR1 MNHEY and CDR2 SMNVEV (reference sequence). Trimming cost V 5 bases and J 0 bases, with 17 bases left between them. The CDR3 is made up of 16 amino acids. The CDR3 sequence: CASSLKRYPLSYEQYF. CDR3 nucleotide sequence: TGTGCCAGCAGTCTAAAACGTTACCCGCTCTCCTACGAGCAGTACTTC.

The chain recombines TRBV28 with TRBJ1-2; 8 bases match TRBD1. The V segment lost 4 bases and the J segment 2 bases; nucleotides outside the gene matches: 3. Germline-derived CDR1 and CDR2 are MDHEN and SYDVKM. The CDR3 has 14 residues. Written as DNA, the CDR3 is TGTGCCAGCAGTTCGGGACAGGCAAACTATGGCTACACCTTC. Its translation is CASSSGQANYGYTF.

The chain recombines TRBV4-2 with TRBJ1-6; 8 nucleotides match TRBD1. Germline V gene data show CDR1 as LGHNA and CDR2 as YNFKEQ. V shed 4 bases, J shed 2 bases, and the junction held 13 bases outside the gene matches. The CDR3 contains 19 residues. In nucleotides, the CDR3 is TGTGCCAGCAGCCCGTCCCGGGACAGGTTAGGAACCTATAATTCACCCCTCCACTTT. Translating it yields CASSPSRDRLGTYNSPLHF.

The V gene is TRBV3-1 (or the pseudogene TRBV3-2), the J gene TRBJ1-6; D possibly corresponds to TRBD1 (6 bases). Germline V CDR1 and CDR2: LGHDT, YNNKEL (reference sequence). The germline V and J ends were trimmed by 4 bases and 7 bases, with 11 bases remaining between them. The length of the CDR3 is 14 residues. CDR3 coding DNA: TGTGCCAGCAGCCTCCTGACAGGAAATTCACCCCTCCACTTT. Translating it yields CASSLLTGNSPLHF.

The chain couples TRBV18 to TRBJ2-7; possibly TRBD1 for D (6 bases). Germline V gene sequence: CDR1 KGHSH, CDR2 LQKENI. The ends were cut back, 4 bases at V and 2 bases at J, with 12 bases in the middle. The CDR3 sequence is 14 residues long. CDR3 in DNA: TGTGCCAGCTCACTTTCAGCAGGGGCCTACGAGCAGTACTTC. Protein sequence: CASSLSAGAYEQYF.

The chain has TRBV19 and TRBJ1-6; D remains ambiguous. The CDR3 loop spans 12 amino acids. V dropped 4 bases and J dropped 7 bases, with 5 bases sitting between them. The germline V gene has CDR1 LNHDA and CDR2 SQIVND (reference sequence). CDR3 DNA sequence: TGTGCCAGTAGTAGCGTAAATTCACCCCTCCACTTT. It specifies CASSSVNSPLHF.

This clone was seen just once. V usage is TRBV19 and J usage is TRBJ1-1; D is uncertain. The CDR3 extends over 13 amino acids. Trimming cost V 2 bases and J 0 bases, with 4 bases left between them. Germline values: CDR1 LNHDA, CDR2 SQIVND (reference sequence). This CDR3 is CASSITVNTEAFF. As DNA, the CDR3 is TGTGCCAGTAGTATAACAGTGAACACTGAAGCTTTCTTT.